This note documents a single T cell receptor (beta chain) sequence. The antigen is undetermined. The sample originates from a study of spatial heterogeneity in lung cancer. The CDR3 is made up of 13 amino acids. In germline, CDR1 is SGHTA, CDR2 FQGNSA. V lost 3 bases, J lost 4 bases, and 10 bases lay in between. Findings of the study overall: Higher tumor mutation counts went along with higher counts of expanded intratumoral alpha and beta TCRs.

TCRdb itself ran the 5' RACE reads through MiXCR, one entry per CDR3 protein. The sample has roughly 16,000 distinct CDR3 sequences; approximately 6.3% are singletons. The time point here: sample taken at primary tumor resection. The donors, 70 or so patients with untreated early-stage non-small cell lung cancer, provided the samples. The chain couples TRBV7-2 to TRBJ2-7; the D call may be TRBD1 or TRBD2 (6 bases each). This clonotype was obtained from a female donor with early-stage non-small cell lung cancer. Sequencing was performed on lung tumor tissue, taken at surgery. This CDR3 is CASSLGGPYEQYF. CDR3 sequence (DNA): TGTGCCAGCAGCTTGGGGGGCCCGTACGAGCAGTACTTC.